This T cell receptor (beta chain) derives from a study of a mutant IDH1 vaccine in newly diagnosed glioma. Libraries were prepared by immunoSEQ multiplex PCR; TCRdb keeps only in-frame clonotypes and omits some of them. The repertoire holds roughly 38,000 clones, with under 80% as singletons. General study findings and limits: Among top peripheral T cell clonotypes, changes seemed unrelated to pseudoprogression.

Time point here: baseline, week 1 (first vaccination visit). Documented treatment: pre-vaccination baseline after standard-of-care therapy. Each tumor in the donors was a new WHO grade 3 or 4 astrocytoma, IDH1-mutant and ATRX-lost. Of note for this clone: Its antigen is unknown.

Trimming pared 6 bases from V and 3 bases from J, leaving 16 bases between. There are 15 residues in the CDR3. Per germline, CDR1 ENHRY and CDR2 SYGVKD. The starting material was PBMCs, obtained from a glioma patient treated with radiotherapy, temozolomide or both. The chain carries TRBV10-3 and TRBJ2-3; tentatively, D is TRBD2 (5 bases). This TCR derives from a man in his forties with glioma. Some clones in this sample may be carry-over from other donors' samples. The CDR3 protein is CAISTSGGWTDTQYF. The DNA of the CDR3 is TGTGCCATCAGCACCAGCGGAGGTTGGACAGATACGCAGTATTTT.